This T cell receptor beta chain derives from a study of siplizumab effects on memory and regulatory T cells. Study observations and caveats: Relative to controls at roughly 26%, mappable alloreactive CD4+ clones exhibited a mean Treg-derived proportion of roughly 69% with siplizumab. Proliferating siplizumab-culture Treg suppressive function went unconfirmed. Under siplizumab, alloreactive sequences traced to unstimulated CD4+ memory cells were significantly reduced. Contribution to the alloresponse seemed major for naive T cells, which also seemed more diverse than memory cells.

Comment on this clone: What it binds is unknown.

Repertoires were generated with immunoSEQ multiplex PCR, while TCRdb's copy carries only in-frame clones and drops some. The data show around 94,000 clones, about 90% seen once. The TCR comes from a human donor in good health. Sequencing was carried out using CD4+ T cells sorted from blood.

CDR3 protein: CASSLDTGSQPQHF. The CDR3 DNA reads as TGCGCCAGCAGCTTGGATACAGGGAGTCAGCCCCAGCATTTT. The chain employs TRBV5-1 and TRBJ1-5; D possibly corresponds to TRBD1 (6 bases). The germline CDR1 and CDR2 sequences are SGHRS and YFSETQ. The CDR3 runs 14 residues. Trimming left V 0 bases short and J 6 bases short, with 10 bases between. The full variable domain, in which reference TRBV5-1 and TRBJ1-5 provide the parts outside the CDR3, is KAGVTQTPRYLIKTRGQQVTLSCSPISGHRSVSWYQQTPGQGLQFLFEYFSETQRNKGNFPGRFSGRQFSNSRSEMNVSTLELGDSALYLCASSLDTGSQPQHFGDGTRLSIL.